The 27 T cell receptor beta chains below come from one sample, sequenced in a study of monozygotic twins with inflammatory bowel disease. Reanalyzing the 5' RACE reads, TCRdb keeps one entry per CDR3 protein, without DNA. Its table lists some 330,000 distinct CDR3 sequences. The sample was blood. The source is a human donor with ulcerative colitis or Crohn's disease, or a healthy co-twin of an affected twin (not recorded which).

The chain is built from TRBV7-2 and TRBJ2-7; the TRBD1 assignment by TCRdb is unverifiable without DNA. CDR3 size: 14 residues. Germline CDR1 and CDR2: SGHTA and FQGNSA. CDR3: CASSFRQGWTEQYF.

The V call is TRBV20-1, the J call TRBJ1-2. Germline assignment: CDR1 DFQATT and CDR2 SNEGSKA (reference sequence). The CDR3 loop spans 15 amino acids. This CDR3 reads CSARDQTRDGGGYTF.

This chain uses TRBV12-3 or TRBV12-4 with TRBJ1-5. CDR3 size: 13 residues. CDR3 residues: CASSLTAHQPQHF.

The gene calls are TRBV6-2 or TRBV6-3 and TRBJ2-7; TCRdb gives TRBD1 as the D gene, but with no DNA this cannot be confirmed. The germline V gene has CDR1 MNHEY and CDR2 SVGEGT. The CDR3 is made up of 16 amino acids. CDR3 loop: CASSPQWGGAGNEQYF.

The chain employs TRBV11-3 and TRBJ2-1; lacking DNA, the TRBD2 call made by TCRdb goes unchecked. This CDR3 is 14 amino acids long. Germline V gene sequence: CDR1 SGHNT, CDR2 YENEEA. CDR3 protein: CASSHSGIYNEQFF. Variable domain in full (rest from reference TRBV11-3 and TRBJ2-1): EAGVVQSPRYKIIEKKQPVAFWCNPISGHNTLYWYLQNLGQGPELLIRYENEEAVDDSQLPKDRFSAERLKGVDSTLKIQPAELGDSAVYLCASSHSGIYNEQFFGPGTRLTVL.

The rearrangement joins TRBV20-1 to TRBJ2-3; TCRdb lists TRBD2, though no DNA is available to test this call. Germline CDR1 is DFQATT and CDR2 is SNEGSKA (reference sequence). This CDR3 is 15 amino acids long. CDR3 protein: CSARGTSGSIDTQYF.

The V and J genes are TRBV10-3 and TRBJ1-2. Germline V gives CDR1 ENHRY, CDR2 SYGVKD. This CDR3 region has 13 residues. The CDR3 region is CAISARASVGYTF.

The V gene is TRBV12-3 or TRBV12-4, the J gene TRBJ2-4; without DNA, the TCRdb call of TRBD1 cannot be checked. This CDR3 contains 15 residues. The chain's CDR3 is CASSLFGGAKNIQYF.

This chain uses TRBV5-1 with TRBJ1-2. CDR3 length: 13 amino acids. Germline values: CDR1 SGHRS, CDR2 YFSETQ. CDR3 protein: CASSPAIEEGYTF. Complete variable domain (other parts from reference TRBV5-1 and TRBJ1-2): KAGVTQTPRYLIKTRGQQVTLSCSPISGHRSVSWYQQTPGQGLQFLFEYFSETQRNKGNFPGRFSGRQFSNSRSEMNVSTLELGDSALYLCASSPAIEEGYTFGSGTRLTVV.

The V call is TRBV6-2 or TRBV6-3, the J call TRBJ2-5; TCRdb outputs TRBD2, but without DNA this stays unchecked. Germline values: CDR1 MNHEY, CDR2 SVGEGT. This CDR3 has 13 amino acids. The CDR3 sequence: CASSYSVPETQYF.

The V and J genes are TRBV12-3 or TRBV12-4 and TRBJ2-7. The CDR3 is 11 residues long. The CDR3 region is CASSGDYEQYF.

This chain links TRBV7-2 with TRBJ1-4; TCRdb's D call, TRBD1, is unchecked because there is no DNA. Germline lookup yields CDR1 SGHTA and CDR2 FQGNSA. This CDR3 comprises 16 residues. CDR3 sequence: CASSTRTGGRNEKLFF.

This sequence joins TRBV5-1 and TRBJ2-3; TCRdb proposes TRBD2, but this gene call is untestable without DNA. This CDR3 spans 13 amino acids. The V gene's germline CDR1 is SGHRS and CDR2 YFSETQ. This chain's CDR3 is CASWPAGTDTQYF.

The V gene is TRBV20-1, the J gene TRBJ2-1. The CDR3 sequence is 11 residues long. Germline V gene sequence: CDR1 DFQATT, CDR2 SNEGSKA (reference sequence). The CDR3 here is CSARTYNEQFF.

This chain joins TRBV19 and TRBJ2-2. From germline, CDR1 is LNHDA and CDR2 SQIVND (reference sequence). The CDR3 covers 14 residues. The CDR3 reads CASSSGQVTGELFF.

The chain combines TRBV7-2 with TRBJ1-4. The germline V gene encodes CDR1 SGHTA and CDR2 FQGNSA. The CDR3 totals 15 residues. The CDR3 loop reads CASSLGGTMEGKLFF.

V gene TRBV15 combines with J gene TRBJ1-1. The V gene's germline CDR1 is LNHNV and CDR2 YYDKDF (reference sequence). The CDR3 is 16 residues long. Here the CDR3 reads CATSREIGWMNTEAFF.

The chain employs TRBV28 and TRBJ2-3; the D gene TCRdb calls, TRBD2, cannot be checked with no DNA. Germline lookup yields CDR1 MDHEN and CDR2 SYDVKM. There are 16 residues in the CDR3. CDR3 amino acids: CASSLFTGLGTDTQYF.

The chain employs TRBV7-8 and TRBJ2-3; TCRdb's D call, TRBD1, is unchecked because there is no DNA. The CDR3 is 16 amino acids. The V gene's germline CDR1 is SGHVS and CDR2 FQNEAQ. The CDR3 region is CASSSPGYPSTDTQYF.

The CDR3 spells CASSLLQGKNNEQFF. The rearrangement links TRBV5-1 to TRBJ2-1; TCRdb calls TRBD1, which cannot be checked without DNA. The CDR3 is 15 residues long. Germline lookup yields CDR1 SGHRS and CDR2 YFSETQ.

V usage is TRBV12-3 or TRBV12-4 and J usage is TRBJ1-2; checking the TCRdb D call of TRBD1 is not possible without DNA. This CDR3 spans 15 amino acids. The CDR3 sequence: CASSFFGTGGIGYTF.

This chain links TRBV7-3 with TRBJ2-5; there is no DNA to check the TCRdb D call of TRBD1. The CDR3 covers 14 residues. The germline V gene has CDR1 SGHTA and CDR2 FQGTGA. CDR3 sequence reads: CASSPGSTKGTQYF.

The CDR3 protein is CASSYVRANEKLFF. The chain couples TRBV6-6 to TRBJ1-4. CDR3 size: 14 residues. Germline loops: CDR1 MNHNY, CDR2 SVGAGI (reference sequence).

The rearrangement links TRBV18 to TRBJ1-3; TCRdb names TRBD1, which stays unverified in the absence of DNA. This CDR3 spans 14 amino acids. Germline V gives CDR1 KGHSH, CDR2 LQKENI. The CDR3 here is CASSPNRVPDTIYF.

The chain combines TRBV18 with TRBJ1-5. Germline loops: CDR1 KGHSH, CDR2 LQKENI. The CDR3 consists of 15 residues. The CDR3 sequence: CASSPQSGMGQPQHF.

The rearrangement joins TRBV30 to TRBJ2-1. The germline gives CDR1 GTSNPN, CDR2 SVGIG (reference sequence). CDR3 length: 12 amino acids. The CDR3 sequence is CAWSQIGLKSFF.

The chain uses TRBV20-1 and TRBJ2-7; the D call from TCRdb, TRBD1, cannot be confirmed without DNA. The CDR3 sequence is 15 residues long. Germline values: CDR1 DFQATT, CDR2 SNEGSKA (reference sequence). CDR3 sequence: CSARNRDGLSYEQYF.